The next 18 T cell receptor beta chains were all read from a single sample in a study of T cell clonality in common variable immunodeficiency. Using immunoSEQ multiplex PCR, the repertoire was profiled, and TCRdb retains in-frame clones only, with some absent. The table lists about 50,000 clones, no singletons, with more than 2% in the top ten. Sample: peripheral blood mononuclear cells. Every receptor here comes from a person aged 18-69 years in good health.

This clone showed up many times. The CDR3 end lies 3 residues beyond the end of the read and is filled in from the germline J gene. The J gene is TRBJ1-2, the V gene TRBV30; TRBD1 agrees at 8 bases. The V gene's germline CDR1 is GTSNPN and CDR2 SVGIG (reference sequence). The CDR3 sequence is 12 residues long. The sequenced part of the CDR3 DNA is TGTGCCCTTGACAGGGGAGAGGAGGGC. Amino acids: CALDRGEEG. The whole CDR3 region reads CALDRGEEGYTF.

This clone was observed many times. This CDR3 reads CASTPSGSGNTIYF. The CDR3 DNA, read in part, is TGCGCCAGCACCCCCTCGGGGTCTGGAAACACC. The chain carries TRBV23-1 and TRBJ1-3; no firm D call. The CDR3 end falls 3 residues outside the read, so it is completed with the germline J gene. TRBV23-1 is identified as an open reading frame with a role that is uncertain. The CDR3 is 14 amino acids. Trimming removed 7 bases at V and 1 base at J, with 11 bases between.

This clone has at least ten counts. Sequencing ends 3 residues short of the CDR3 end; the germline J gene provides the rest. The chain carries TRBV19 and TRBJ1-5; D not certain. V lost 7 bases, J lost 6 bases, and 19 bases lay in between. In germline, CDR1 is LNHDA, CDR2 SQIVND (reference sequence). This CDR3 has 15 amino acids. The sequenced CDR3 bases are TGTGCCAGTATCCCCCGCGCACTCTCAGGTCAGCCC. Amino acids: CASIPRALSGQP. The complete CDR3 sequence is CASIPRALSGQPQHF.

A word on this clone: Read data end 3 residues before the CDR3 end; the end is taken from the germline J gene. This chain joins TRBV18 and TRBJ2-5; D gene ambiguous. Deletions cut 3 bases from V and 4 bases from J, with 3 bases between. The CDR3 has 11 amino acids. CDR1 is KGHSH and CDR2 is LQKENI in the germline V gene. CDR3 amino acids: CASSPLETQYF. Incomplete CDR3 DNA: TGTGCCAGCTCACCCTTAGAGACC.

This clone was counted ten times or more. The read ends 3 residues before the CDR3 terminus; that terminus is restored from the germline J gene. V usage is TRBV19 and J usage is TRBJ2-3; 7 bases fit TRBD1. Per germline, CDR1 LNHDA and CDR2 SQIVND (reference sequence). CDR3 length: 15 amino acids. Trimming removed 5 bases from V and 6 bases from J; junction bases left unmatched: 11. The CDR3 region is CASSLATGSKDTQYF. The covered CDR3 bases are TGTGCCAGTAGTCTGGCGACAGGGTCAAAGGATACG.

On this clone itself: The CDR3 goes on 3 residues after the read ends, and that part is filled in from the germline J gene. This chain joins TRBV2 and TRBJ2-7; 10 bases are shared with TRBD2. This CDR3 region has 14 residues. Trimming took 2 bases from V and 5 from J; bases not matched to a gene: 3. Germline values: CDR1 SNHLY, CDR2 FYNNEI. CDR3 protein: CASSERLAGDEQYF. The CDR3 DNA, read in part, is TGTGCCAGCAGTGAACGGCTAGCGGGAGACGAG.

The table lists this clone with many counts. The CDR3 is cut off 3 residues early in the read; its end comes from the germline J gene. The chain recombines TRBV20-1 with TRBJ1-2; D may be TRBD1 (5 bases). Trimming took off 0 bases at V and 7 bases at J, with 15 bases between the two ends. Germline lookup yields CDR1 DFQATT and CDR2 SNEGSKA (reference sequence). CDR3 length: 14 amino acids. The CDR3 bases that were read are TGCAGTGCTAGAGAAGTCAGGGAATCGGGTGGC. This sequence encodes CSAREVRESGG. The full CDR3 is CSAREVRESGGYTF.

In this sample, this clone turned up many times. The read is 3 residues too short to cover the CDR3 end, so that end is filled in from the germline J gene. The chain carries TRBV19 and TRBJ1-5; D is uncertain. This CDR3 is built from 15 residues. Trimming took off 7 bases at V and 2 bases at J, with 15 bases between the two ends. The germline gives CDR1 LNHDA, CDR2 SQIVND (reference sequence). CDR3 in amino acids: CASTEGPPGNQPQHF. Partial CDR3 DNA: TGTGCCAGTACGGAGGGCCCCCCAGGCAATCAGCCC.

A remark on this clone: The CDR3 extends 3 residues past the end of the read, so its final part is completed from the germline J gene. V is TRBV11-3 and J is TRBJ2-3, with a tentative D call TRBD2 (5 bases). CDR3 length: 14 amino acids. CDR1 and CDR2 from the germline V gene are SGHNT and YENEEA. The V end lost 3 bases, the J end lost 6 bases, and 13 bases lay between the germline ends. CDR3 loop: CASSLRAQTDTQYF. The CDR3 bases that were read are TGTGCCAGCAGCTTGAGGGCCCAGACGGATACG.

There are many counts of this clone. The read ends 3 residues early relative to the CDR3; the germline J gene fills the gap. The chain uses TRBV3-1 (or the pseudogene TRBV3-2) and TRBJ2-7; D is perhaps TRBD2 (5 bases). The germline CDR1 and CDR2 sequences are LGHDT and YNNKEL (reference sequence). This CDR3 comprises 13 residues. Trimming removed 1 base from V and 3 bases from J, with 7 bases in between. CDR3 DNA (partial): TGTGCCAGCAGCCAAGCTGGACTCTACGAG. It yields the protein CASSQAGLYE. The entire CDR3 protein is CASSQAGLYEQYF.

Ten or more counts support this clone. The read stops 3 residues short of the end of the CDR3; the missing end is completed from the germline J gene. The genes are TRBV29-1 and TRBJ1-1; the D gene is possibly TRBD1 (5 bases). The germline V gene encodes CDR1 SQVTM and CDR2 ANQGSEA. This CDR3 has 13 amino acids. CDR3 region: CSVSTGTDRGAFF. The covered CDR3 bases are TGCAGCGTATCTACAGGAACCGATAGAGGG.

This clone was recorded a few times. This may stem from a read error, because a much larger clone lies one nucleotide away. The read ends 3 residues early relative to the CDR3; the germline J gene fills the gap. The chain combines TRBV6-2 or TRBV6-3 with TRBJ2-3; D is possibly TRBD1 (6 bases). From germline, CDR1 is MNHEY and CDR2 SVGEGT. The CDR3 is made up of 13 amino acids. CDR3 in amino acids: CASSKQGVQPQYF. Incomplete CDR3 DNA: TGTGCCAGCAGCAAACAGGGTGTTCAGCCG.

This clone has ten or more counts. The read comes to an end 3 residues before the CDR3 does, leaving the germline J gene to fill in the end. This chain joins TRBV18 and TRBJ2-1, with D possibly matching TRBD1 (5 bases). This CDR3 contains 15 residues. Trimming took 2 bases from V and 4 from J, leaving 12 bases between them. Germline lookup yields CDR1 KGHSH and CDR2 LQKENI. The part of the CDR3 DNA that was read is TGTGCCAGCTCACCATCACGACAGAATTACAATGAG. Its translation is CASSPSRQNYNE. From start to end, the CDR3 is CASSPSRQNYNEQFF.

There are many counts of this clone. Sequencing ends 3 residues short of the CDR3 end; the germline J gene provides the rest. This chain uses TRBV9 with TRBJ2-7; 8 positions match TRBD2. Germline V gene lookup returns CDR1 SGDLS and CDR2 YYNGEE. The CDR3 spans 15 residues. Trimming cost V 2 bases and J 3 bases; bases outside gene matches: 7. The chain's CDR3 is CASSVNAGGNYEQYF. Incomplete CDR3 DNA: TGTGCCAGCAGCGTGAATGCGGGGGGAAACTACGAG.

This clone was seen ten or more times. Coverage ceases 3 residues before the CDR3 finishes, and the germline J gene fills in the end. The V call is TRBV5-1, the J call TRBJ2-2; TRBD2 matches at 12 bases. Trimming removed 5 bases from V and 7 bases from J; junction bases left unmatched: 6. The CDR3 sequence is 15 residues long. The germline V gene encodes CDR1 SGHRS and CDR2 YFSETQ. The CDR3 is CASSRTSGEVGELFF. Partial CDR3 DNA: TGCGCCAGCAGTCGGACTAGCGGGGAGGTCGGGGAG.

Many counts were recorded for this clone. The read ends 3 residues before the CDR3 terminus; that terminus is restored from the germline J gene. V usage is TRBV9 and J usage is TRBJ2-3; 8 bases agree with TRBD2. The CDR3 is 13 residues long. Germline CDR1 SGDLS, CDR2 YYNGEE. Germline trimming cut 3 bases from V and 3 bases from J; bases unmatched to any gene: 0. The CDR3 protein is CASSGGRTDTQYF. CDR3 bases read: TGTGCCAGCAGCGGCGGGAGGACAGATACG.

This clone has ten or more counts. The CDR3 extends 3 residues past the end of the read, so its final part is completed from the germline J gene. The rearrangement links TRBV6-1 to TRBJ1-1; D gene uncertain. Trimming removed 2 bases at V and 5 bases at J, with 6 bases between. Germline CDR1 MNHNS, CDR2 SASEGT. There are 12 residues in the CDR3. The CDR3 is CASSESRTEAFF. CDR3 DNA (partial): TGTGCCAGCAGTGAATCTAGAACTGAA.

As to this clone: The observed sequence ends 3 residues before the CDR3 terminus, with the missing tail filled in from the germline J gene. The gene calls are TRBV20-1 and TRBJ2-7, with 10 bases fitting TRBD1. Looked up from germline, CDR1 is DFQATT and CDR2 is SNEGSKA (reference sequence). The J segment lost 6 bases and the V segment lost 6 bases, leaving 14 bases of the junction unmatched. The CDR3 consists of 15 residues. This CDR3 reads CSAGQGGTQPLEQYF. The CDR3 DNA, read in part, is TGCAGTGCCGGACAGGGGGGAACCCAACCCCTCGAG.